The 23 T cell receptor beta chains in this list originate from one sample, sequenced in a study of Ad26.COV2.S vaccination and SARS-CoV-2 variants. Here immunoSEQ multiplex PCR was the method, and the copy in TCRdb shows in-frame clones only, minus some. The sample consists of 360,000 or so clones, about nine tenths of them appearing once. Treatment defined: some 19 received Ad26.COV2.S at low or high dose, single or two shots; about 5 received placebo; per-sample allocation not given. Each sample was drawn 63 days after the first injection (of vaccine or placebo). The specimen was peripheral blood, collected in a trial of Ad26.COV2.S vaccine versus placebo. These receptors were taken from a person aged 18 to 59 who received the Ad26.COV2.S COVID-19 vaccine or a placebo.

The chain has TRBV5-5 and TRBJ1-4, with 8 bases fitting TRBD1. This CDR3 is 15 amino acids long. V shed 4 bases and J 3 bases; nucleotides not matched to a gene: 5. Germline-derived CDR1 and CDR2 are SGHKS and YYEKEE (reference sequence). The CDR3 DNA sequence: TGTGCCAGCAGCGCCCAGGGGGCTGCTAATGAAAAACTGTTTTTT. As protein: CASSAQGAANEKLFF.

This clone was observed a single time. The chain carries TRBV3-1 (or the pseudogene TRBV3-2) and TRBJ2-5; TRBD1 matches at 9 bases. CDR3 length equals 16 residues. Germline V gene sequence: CDR1 LGHDT, CDR2 YNNKEL (reference sequence). Unmatched junction bases numbered 7, after V lost 0 bases and J lost 5 bases. CDR3 sequence reads: CASSQEDRGGWETQYF. CDR3 DNA sequence: TGTGCCAGCAGCCAAGAGGACAGGGGAGGTTGGGAGACCCAGTACTTC.

This sequence joins TRBV19 and TRBJ1-2, with 10 bases identical to TRBD1. The CDR3 sequence is 16 residues long. The ends lost 3 bases at V and 3 bases at J; junction bases unmatched: 7. Germline assignment: CDR1 LNHDA and CDR2 SQIVND (reference sequence). The CDR3 DNA sequence: TGTGCCAGTAGTATCGGGGACAGGGGACTTTACTATGGCTACACCTTC. Translation: CASSIGDRGLYYGYTF. Together with reference TRBV19 and TRBJ1-2, the CDR3 gives the full variable domain: DGGITQSPKYLFRKEGQNVTLSCEQNLNHDAMYWYRQDPGQGLRLIYYSQIVNDFQKGDIAEGYSVSREKKESFPLTVTSAQKNPTAFYLCASSIGDRGLYYGYTFGSGTRLTVV.

The chain combines TRBV3-1 (or the pseudogene TRBV3-2) with TRBJ1-1, with a tentative D call TRBD1 (5 bases). Trimming removed 0 bases at V and 1 base at J, with 9 bases between. Germline assignment: CDR1 LGHDT and CDR2 YNNKEL (reference sequence). CDR3 length equals 15 residues. The CDR3 is CASSQDLGTNTEAFF. CDR3 sequence (DNA): TGTGCCAGCAGCCAAGATCTAGGGACGAACACTGAAGCTTTCTTT.

The J gene is TRBJ2-7, the V gene TRBV12-3 or TRBV12-4, with 7 bases aligning to TRBD1. V was pared by 3 bases and J by 6 bases, with 5 bases of the junction left unmatched. This CDR3 has 13 residues. The CDR3: CASSFNRGGEQYF. CDR3 sequence (DNA): TGTGCCAGCAGTTTCAACAGGGGTGGCGAGCAGTACTTC.

This chain connects TRBV6-5 to TRBJ2-1, with D perhaps TRBD2 (5 bases). The V gene lost 4 bases and the J gene lost 4 bases, with 17 bases spanning the gap. Germline assignment: CDR1 MNHEY and CDR2 SVGAGI. CDR3 length: 16 residues. CDR3 coding DNA: TGTGCCAGCAGTTTAATTAGCAGAGGGAATTACAATGAGCAGTTCTTC. This gives the protein CASSLISRGNYNEQFF.

The J gene is TRBJ2-2, the V gene TRBV7-8; TRBD2 aligns across 15 bases. CDR3 length: 16 amino acids. Losses at the gene ends were 6 bases for V and 8 bases for J; bases not matched to a gene: 7. The V gene's germline CDR1 is SGHVS and CDR2 FQNEAQ. The CDR3 protein is CASRGLAGGRGGELFF. The DNA of the CDR3 is TGTGCCAGCAGGGGACTAGCGGGGGGTAGAGGAGGGGAGCTGTTTTTT.

The chain has TRBV15 and TRBJ1-3; possibly TRBD1 for D (5 bases). CDR1 and CDR2 from the germline V gene are LNHNV and YYDKDF (reference sequence). V lost 0 bases and J lost 1, with 16 bases in between. This CDR3 has 18 residues. The CDR3 is CATSRDLQGTPSGNTIYF. The CDR3 nucleotides read TGTGCCACCAGCAGAGATCTCCAGGGCACTCCATCTGGAAACACCATATATTTT.

The V and J genes are TRBV25-1 and TRBJ1-6; 8 bases fit TRBD1. The CDR3 sequence is 16 residues long. Per the germline V gene, CDR1 is MGHDK and CDR2 is SYGVNS. J was trimmed by 5 bases and V by 7 bases; bases with no gene match: 10. CDR3 amino acids: CASTETGVRDNSPLHF. In nucleotides, the CDR3 is TGTGCCAGCACTGAGACAGGGGTTCGCGATAATTCACCCCTCCACTTT.

This sequence joins TRBV19 and TRBJ2-1, with 7 bases lining up with TRBD2. The CDR3 has 15 residues. Germline CDR1 is LNHDA and CDR2 is SQIVND (reference sequence). With V trimmed by 6 bases and J by 2 bases, 7 bases remained unmatched. The CDR3 nucleotides are TGTGCCAGTAGAATGGAGACTAGCCCCTACAATGAGCAGTTCTTC. It yields the protein CASRMETSPYNEQFF.

The rearrangement uses TRBV12-3 or TRBV12-4 and TRBJ1-1; the match to TRBD1 covers 8 bases. This CDR3 contains 12 residues. V lost 7 bases to trimming and J lost 10 bases; unmatched junction nucleotides: 8. CDR3 region: CASTPTGAPAFF. CDR3 nucleotides: TGTGCCAGCACACCGACAGGGGCTCCAGCTTTCTTT.

The genes are TRBV7-8 and TRBJ2-5; no clear D. Trimming left V 4 bases short and J 0 bases short, with 9 bases between. There are 14 residues in the CDR3. Per the germline V gene, CDR1 is SGHVS and CDR2 is FQNEAQ. Here the CDR3 reads CASSSMGNQETQYF. The CDR3, as DNA: TGTGCCAGCAGCTCAATGGGGAACCAAGAGACCCAGTACTTC.

The chain links TRBV6-5 to TRBJ1-2, with D perhaps TRBD1 (6 bases). Trimming removed 7 bases at V and 0 bases at J, with 15 bases between. The CDR3 contains 15 residues. Per the germline V gene, CDR1 is MNHEY and CDR2 is SVGAGI. For the CDR3, the DNA is TGTGCCAGCAAATCTAGGACAGCTTCTAACTATGGCTACACCTTC. It yields the protein CASKSRTASNYGYTF.

The V call is TRBV5-6, the J call TRBJ2-7; a possible D gene is TRBD2 (6 bases). Deletions cut 2 bases from V and 6 bases from J, with 12 bases between. The germline gives CDR1 SGHDT, CDR2 YYEEEE. This CDR3 is 13 amino acids long. Here the CDR3 DNA reads TGTGCCAGCAGCTTTCGCGGGGCTGGCGAGCAGTACTTC. Translation: CASSFRGAGEQYF.

This clone was observed a single time. The chain couples TRBV27 to TRBJ1-5; the match to TRBD1 covers 7 bases. V trimming: 8 bases; J trimming: 5 bases; junction bases outside the gene matches: 9. The CDR3 is 14 amino acids. Germline V gene sequence: CDR1 MNHEY, CDR2 SMNVEV (reference sequence). CDR3 in DNA: TGTGCCAGCTCAACAGGGGCTGGCGATCAGCCCCAGCATTTT. Its protein product is CASSTGAGDQPQHF.

This sequence joins TRBV7-8 and TRBJ2-7; the D gene is possibly TRBD2 (6 bases). This CDR3 spans 16 amino acids. CDR1 SGHVS and CDR2 FQNEAQ come from the germline V gene. The ends were cut back, 0 bases at V and 1 base at J, with 13 bases in the middle. CDR3 in DNA: TGTGCCAGCAGCTTAGCCGGAGGGAGTCCATCCTACGAGCAGTACTTC. It yields the protein CASSLAGGSPSYEQYF.

The rearrangement joins TRBV4-3 to TRBJ1-2; D is possibly TRBD1 (5 bases). This CDR3 region has 15 residues. Germline V lookup: CDR1 LGHNA, CDR2 YSLEER. V was pared by 0 bases and J by 3 bases, with 11 bases between. DNA of the CDR3: TGCGCCAGCAGCCAAGACCTCAGGGAGGACTATGGCTACACCTTC. Translation gives CASSQDLREDYGYTF.

This clone was observed once. This rearrangement joins TRBV7-6 to TRBJ1-2, with D tentatively TRBD1 (5 bases). The germline V and J ends were trimmed by 5 bases and 4 bases, with 11 bases remaining between them. This CDR3 has 13 amino acids. In germline, CDR1 is SGHVS, CDR2 FNYEAQ. CDR3 nucleotide sequence: TGTGCCAGCAGCACCGGGACTCCCTATGGCTACACCTTC. This encodes CASSTGTPYGYTF.

This chain joins TRBV9 and TRBJ1-4; D is undetermined. The CDR3 spans 15 residues. CDR1 is SGDLS, CDR2 YYNGEE, per germline. The ends were cut back, 2 bases at V and 7 bases at J, with 15 bases in the middle. The CDR3 loop reads CASSVRAEPSEKLFF. CDR3 coding DNA: TGTGCCAGCAGCGTCCGGGCCGAGCCTAGTGAAAAACTGTTTTTT.

This clone appeared a few times. This chain connects TRBV30 to TRBJ2-2; no firm D call. Germline CDR1 reads GTSNPN; CDR2 reads SVGIG (reference sequence). V was cut by 7 bases and J by 6 bases, with 18 bases left in between. The CDR3 has 14 amino acids. This CDR3 reads CALSALGYPGELFF. The CDR3 DNA sequence: TGTGCCTTGTCGGCCTTGGGGTACCCCGGGGAGCTGTTTTTT. Drawing the rest from reference TRBV30 and TRBJ2-2, the complete variable domain is SQTIHQWPATLVQPVGSPLSLECTVEGTSNPNLYWYRQAAGRGLQLLFYSVGIGQISSEVPQNLSASRPQDRQFILSSKKLLLSDSGFYLCALSALGYPGELFFGEGSRLTVL.

The chain's CDR3 is CASSQESSGVSSYEQYF. CDR3 DNA sequence: TGCGCCAGCAGCCAAGAGTCTTCTGGGGTTAGCTCCTACGAGCAGTACTTC. The chain carries TRBV4-3 and TRBJ2-7, with D unresolved. Per germline, CDR1 LGHNA and CDR2 YSLEER. The CDR3 consists of 17 residues. V lost 0 bases, J lost 0 bases, and 15 bases lay in between.

V gene TRBV5-1 combines with J gene TRBJ1-3, with TRBD1 as a possible D gene (5 bases). This CDR3 has 15 amino acids. V lost 3 bases to trimming and J lost 5 bases, with 15 bases between them. Germline V lookup: CDR1 SGHRS, CDR2 YFSETQ. DNA of the CDR3: TGCGCCAGCAGCTCGGGAAGGGGCGGGAGAAACACCATATATTTT. Translating it yields CASSSGRGGRNTIYF.

The CDR3 DNA sequence: TGTGCCAGCAGCCCAATCGTGGGAAGGAGCACCGGGGAGCTGTTTTTT. As protein: CASSPIVGRSTGELFF. The rearrangement links TRBV7-3 to TRBJ2-2; the D is unclear. Trimming removed 5 bases from V and 4 bases from J, with 17 bases in between. CDR3 length: 16 amino acids. Germline V gene sequence: CDR1 SGHTA, CDR2 FQGTGA.